This TCR beta chain is from a study of shared clonotypes between healthy human individuals. Looking at the study overall: Per donor, three plates held CD4 naive cells, three held CD4 memory, two held CD8 naive and one held CD8 memory. Study conclusions and caveats: Clonotypes which were not shared had lower generation probabilities than clonotypes that all four donors shared. The low donor count limited represented genetic and exposure-history diversity.

A split of CD4+ cells into CD45RA+ naive and CD45RA-negative memory subsets was performed. The method was immunoSEQ multiplex PCR; TCRdb's version includes in-frame clones alone and lacks a portion of them. The table shows 700,000 or so clones, with about three quarters occurring only once. V trimming: 5 bases; J trimming: 5 bases; junction bases outside the gene matches: 5. This CDR3 is built from 14 residues. Looked up from germline, CDR1 is SNHLY and CDR2 is FYNNEI. This clone was counted at least ten times. The antigen remains unidentified. The chain links TRBV2 to TRBJ1-2, with 10 bases identical to TRBD1. This receptor was identified in a woman in her 30s in good health. The sequenced material came from memory CD4+ T cells sorted from blood. As for subset: CD45RA-negative fraction. CDR3 bases: TGTGCCAGCAGTCGACAGGGGGCAAGGTATGGCTACACCTTC. Residues: CASSRQGARYGYTF.